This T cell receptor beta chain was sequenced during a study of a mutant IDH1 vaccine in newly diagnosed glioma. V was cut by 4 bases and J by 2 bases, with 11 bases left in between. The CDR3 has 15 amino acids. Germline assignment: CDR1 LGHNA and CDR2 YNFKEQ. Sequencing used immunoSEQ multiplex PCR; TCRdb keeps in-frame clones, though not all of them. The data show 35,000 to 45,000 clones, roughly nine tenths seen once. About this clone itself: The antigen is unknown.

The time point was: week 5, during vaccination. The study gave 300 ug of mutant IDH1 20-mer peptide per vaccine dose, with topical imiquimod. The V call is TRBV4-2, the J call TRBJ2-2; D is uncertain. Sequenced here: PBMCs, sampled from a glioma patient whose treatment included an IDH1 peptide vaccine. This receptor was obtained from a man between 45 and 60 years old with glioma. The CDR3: CASSRKNPNTGELFF. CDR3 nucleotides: TGTGCCAGCAGCCGAAAGAACCCCAACACCGGGGAGCTGTTTTTT.